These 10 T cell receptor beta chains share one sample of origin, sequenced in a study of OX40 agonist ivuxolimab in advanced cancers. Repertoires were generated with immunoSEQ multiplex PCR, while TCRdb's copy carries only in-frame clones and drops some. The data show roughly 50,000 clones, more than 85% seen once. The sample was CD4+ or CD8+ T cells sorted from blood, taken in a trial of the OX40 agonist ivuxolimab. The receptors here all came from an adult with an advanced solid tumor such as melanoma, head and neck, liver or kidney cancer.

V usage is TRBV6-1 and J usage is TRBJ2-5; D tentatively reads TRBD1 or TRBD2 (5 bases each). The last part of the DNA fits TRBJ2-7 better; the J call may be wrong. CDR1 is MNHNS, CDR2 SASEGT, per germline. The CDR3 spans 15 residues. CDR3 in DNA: TGTGCCAGCATCAGAGACGGGGCAGGGCCCTACGAGCAGTACTTC. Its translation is CASIRDGAGPYEQYF.

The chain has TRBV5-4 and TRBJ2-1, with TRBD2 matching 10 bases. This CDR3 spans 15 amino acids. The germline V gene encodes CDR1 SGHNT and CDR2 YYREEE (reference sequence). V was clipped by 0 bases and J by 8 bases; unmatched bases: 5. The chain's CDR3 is CASSLASGRAYEQFF. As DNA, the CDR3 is TGTGCCAGCAGCTTGGCCAGCGGGAGGGCATATGAGCAGTTCTTC.

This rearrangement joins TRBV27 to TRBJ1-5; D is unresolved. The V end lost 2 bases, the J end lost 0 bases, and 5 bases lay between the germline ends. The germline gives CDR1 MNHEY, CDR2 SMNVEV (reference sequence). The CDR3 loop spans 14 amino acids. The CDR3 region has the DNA TGTGCCAGCAGTTTAGGCAGTAGCAATCAGCCCCAGCATTTT. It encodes CASSLGSSNQPQHF.

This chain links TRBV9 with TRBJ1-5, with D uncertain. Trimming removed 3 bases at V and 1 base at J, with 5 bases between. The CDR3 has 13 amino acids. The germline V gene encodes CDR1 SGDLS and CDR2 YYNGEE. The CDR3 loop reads CASSGDSNQPQHF. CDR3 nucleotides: TGTGCCAGCAGCGGCGACAGCAATCAGCCCCAGCATTTT.

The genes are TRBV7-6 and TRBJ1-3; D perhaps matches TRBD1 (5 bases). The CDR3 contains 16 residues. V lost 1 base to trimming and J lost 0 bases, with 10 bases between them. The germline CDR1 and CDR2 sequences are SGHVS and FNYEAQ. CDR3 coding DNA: TGTGCCAGCAGCTTAGAAGGGGCCACCTCTGGAAACACCATATATTTT. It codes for CASSLEGATSGNTIYF.

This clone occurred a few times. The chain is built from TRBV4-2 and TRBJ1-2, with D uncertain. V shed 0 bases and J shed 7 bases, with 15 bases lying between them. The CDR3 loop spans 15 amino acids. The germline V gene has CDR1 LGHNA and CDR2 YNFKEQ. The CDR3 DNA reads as TGTGCCAGCAGCCAAGATACGGCAGGAGGTGGTGGCTACACCTTC. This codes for CASSQDTAGGGGYTF.

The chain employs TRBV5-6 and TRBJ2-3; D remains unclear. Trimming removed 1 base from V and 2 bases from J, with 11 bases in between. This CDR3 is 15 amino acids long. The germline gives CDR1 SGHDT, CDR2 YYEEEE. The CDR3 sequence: CASSLQAGITDTQYF. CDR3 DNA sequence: TGTGCCAGCAGCTTGCAGGCAGGCATCACAGATACGCAGTATTTT.

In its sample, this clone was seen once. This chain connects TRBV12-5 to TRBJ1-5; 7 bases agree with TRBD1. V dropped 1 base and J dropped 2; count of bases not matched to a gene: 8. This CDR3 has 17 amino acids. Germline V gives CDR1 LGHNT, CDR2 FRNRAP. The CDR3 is CASGLGSGGGGNQPQHF. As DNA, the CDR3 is TGTGCTAGTGGTTTGGGATCCGGAGGGGGCGGCAATCAGCCCCAGCATTTT.

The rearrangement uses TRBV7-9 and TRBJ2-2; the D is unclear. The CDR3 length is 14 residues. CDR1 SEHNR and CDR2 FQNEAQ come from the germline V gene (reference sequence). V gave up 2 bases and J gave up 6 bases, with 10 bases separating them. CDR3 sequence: CASSLSSMSGELFF. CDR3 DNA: TGTGCCAGCAGCTTAAGCTCTATGTCCGGGGAGCTGTTTTTT.

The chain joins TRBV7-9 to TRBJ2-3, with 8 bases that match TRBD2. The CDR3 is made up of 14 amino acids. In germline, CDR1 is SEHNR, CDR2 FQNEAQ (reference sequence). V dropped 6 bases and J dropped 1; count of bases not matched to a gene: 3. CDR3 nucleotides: TGTGCCAGCAGTTACGGGGGGGGCACAGATACGCAGTATTTT. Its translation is CASSYGGGTDTQYF.